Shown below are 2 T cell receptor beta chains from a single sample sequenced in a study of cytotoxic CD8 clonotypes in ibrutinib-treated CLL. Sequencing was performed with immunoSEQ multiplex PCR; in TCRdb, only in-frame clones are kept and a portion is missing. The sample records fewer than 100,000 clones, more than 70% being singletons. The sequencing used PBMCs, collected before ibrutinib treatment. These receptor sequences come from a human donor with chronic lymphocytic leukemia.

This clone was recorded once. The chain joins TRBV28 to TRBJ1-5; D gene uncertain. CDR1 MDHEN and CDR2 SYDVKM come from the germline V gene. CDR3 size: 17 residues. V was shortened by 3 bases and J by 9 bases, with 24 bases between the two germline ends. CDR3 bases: TGTGCCAGCAGTTTCTATGTGAGAATCTTAGGTCTGGGGCCCCAGCATTTT. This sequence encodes CASSFYVRILGLGPQHF.

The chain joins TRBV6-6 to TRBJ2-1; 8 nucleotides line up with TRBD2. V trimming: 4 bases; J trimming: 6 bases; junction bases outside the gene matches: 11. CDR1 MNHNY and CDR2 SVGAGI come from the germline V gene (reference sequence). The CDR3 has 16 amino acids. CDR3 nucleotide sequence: TGTGCCAGCAGTTCAGGAGGGAGCGGGAGCGCCAATGAGCAGTTCTTC. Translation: CASSSGGSGSANEQFF.